The clone carrying this TCR beta chain appeared a few times. Its matching antigen is unknown. The study amplified TCR beta CDR3 regions using RNA transcripts. Following a first-round RT-PCR that used HTBI primers, a second-round multiplex PCR was carried out. TCRdb analysed the multiplex PCR reads with MiXCR anew, one entry per CDR3 protein. The profile shows over a million distinct CDR3 sequences, around a third of them singletons. The data are from a study of Graves' ophthalmopathy and Graves' hyperthyroidism. Across the study: Researchers classed hyperthyroidism as stable given no ophthalmopathy within 18 months of follow-up. Findings of the study overall: Classification of ophthalmopathy versus stable hyperthyroidism by a 13-signature model yielded around 91% sensitivity and roughly 81% specificity.

Ages of hyperthyroidism patients ran from 18 to 65, and their diagnoses were new, under 2 months' duration. The germline V gene encodes CDR1 MNHNS and CDR2 SASEGT. Trimming pared 8 bases from V and 4 bases from J, leaving 11 bases between. This CDR3 has 13 residues. The sample taken for sequencing was peripheral blood or thyroid tissue (not recorded which). V usage is TRBV6-1 and J usage is TRBJ1-4; D not certain. The clonotype comes from an adult man with Graves' hyperthyroidism. The CDR3 DNA reads TGTGCCAGCCGACGGTGGATTAATGAAAAACTGTTTTTT. This gives the protein CASRRWINEKLFF.